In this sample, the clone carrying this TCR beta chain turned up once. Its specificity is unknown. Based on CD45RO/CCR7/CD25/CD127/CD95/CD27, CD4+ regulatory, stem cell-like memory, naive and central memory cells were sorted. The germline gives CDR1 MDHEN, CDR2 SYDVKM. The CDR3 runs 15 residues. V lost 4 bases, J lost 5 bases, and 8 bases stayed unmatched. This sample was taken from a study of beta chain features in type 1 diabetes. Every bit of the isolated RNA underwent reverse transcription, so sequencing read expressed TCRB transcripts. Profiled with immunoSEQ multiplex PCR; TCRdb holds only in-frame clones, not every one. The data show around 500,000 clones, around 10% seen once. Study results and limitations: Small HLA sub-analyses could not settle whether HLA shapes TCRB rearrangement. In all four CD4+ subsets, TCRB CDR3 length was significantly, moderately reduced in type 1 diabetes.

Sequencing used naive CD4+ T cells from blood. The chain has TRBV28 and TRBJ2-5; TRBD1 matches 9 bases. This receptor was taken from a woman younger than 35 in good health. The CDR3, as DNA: TGTGCCAGCAGTTCGCCAGGACAGGGGACGGAGACCCAGTACTTC. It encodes CASSSPGQGTETQYF.